The rows below give T cell receptor beta chains drawn from one sample of a study of beta chain features in type 1 diabetes. Sequenced by immunoSEQ multiplex PCR; TCRdb stores in-frame clones only, minus some. The sample comprises hundreds of thousands of clones, around 14% of which are singletons, and about 0.027% rests with the top ten. The source material was naive CD4+ T cells from blood. All receptors derive from a woman in her thirties or forties in good health. The CDR3 runs from the conserved cysteine through the conserved F or W. D genes are given only for firm matches. Clone size is shown for a subset of rows, as once, few, many or a class of expanded clone.

d_gene,v_gene,abundance,j_gene,CDR3nt,CDR3aa
TRBD2,TRBV7-6,few,TRBJ2-2,TGTGCCAGCAGCTTAGGTAGCGGGGGCACCGGGGAGCTGTTTTTT,CASSLGSGGTGELFF
NA,TRBV7-2,NA,TRBJ2-2,TGTGCCAGCAGCCCCCGATGGACAGGGAGGGACACCGGGGAGCTGTTTTTT,CASSPRWTGRDTGELFF
NA,TRBV7-8,NA,TRBJ1-5,TGTGCCAGCAGCCACAGGGATTTGAGCAATCAGCCCCAGCATTTT,CASSHRDLSNQPQHF
NA,TRBV5-4,NA,TRBJ2-7,TGTGCCAGCAGCCCCCGGTTGGTGGCGGACTACGAGCAGTACTTC,CASSPRLVADYEQYF
NA,TRBV7-6,few,TRBJ2-6,TGTGCCACCACACCGAACTCTGGGGCCAACGTCCTGACTTTC,CATTPNSGANVLTF
NA,TRBV6-5,NA,TRBJ1-1,TGTGCCAGCACCAAGGACAGCCAGAACACTGAAGCTTTCTTT,CASTKDSQNTEAFF
NA,TRBV5-1,few,TRBJ2-2,TGCGCCAGCAGCTTGGGCGGGACAGCGAACACCGGGGAGCTGTTTTTT,CASSLGGTANTGELFF
NA,TRBV9,NA,TRBJ2-7,TGTGCCAGCAGTCTCCCCTACGAGCAGTACTTC,CASSLPYEQYF
NA,TRBV5-5,NA,TRBJ2-5,TGTGCCAGCAGCTTGGGTCCAAACCAAGAGACCCAGTACTTC,CASSLGPNQETQYF
NA,TRBV5-1,few,TRBJ2-1,TGCGCCAGCAGCTTGCCAGGGAGGTTTTTCAATGAGCAGTTCTTC,CASSLPGRFFNEQFF
NA,TRBV12-5,NA,TRBJ2-4,TGTGCTAGTGGTTTGGTACGCGGCAGGGCCGACATTCAGTACTTC,CASGLVRGRADIQYF
NA,TRBV11-2,NA,TRBJ2-1,TGTGCCAGCAGCCCCACGTCCGGGTCCAATGAGCAGTTCTTC,CASSPTSGSNEQFF
TRBD2,TRBV2,few,TRBJ2-5,TGTGCCAGCAGTGTTGGGGGGACTAGCGGGGGAACGTACCAAGAGACCCAGTACTTC,CASSVGGTSGGTYQETQYF
NA,TRBV11-2,few,TRBJ2-7,TGTGCCAGCAGACCCCTGGCCGGGGGCTACGAGCAGTACTTC,CASRPLAGGYEQYF
NA,TRBV7-9,NA,TRBJ1-5,TGTGCCAGCAGCTTAGCGGTCGCAGACAATCAGCCCCAGCATTTT,CASSLAVADNQPQHF
NA,TRBV19,few,TRBJ2-2,TGTGCCACAAAAGGGACTTTCGATTCCGGGGAGCTGTTTTTT,CATKGTFDSGELFF
NA,TRBV23-1,NA,TRBJ2-7,TGCGCCAGCAGTCCGGCTAGTTTTTCCTACGAGCAGTACTTC,CASSPASFSYEQYF
TRBD1,TRBV6-1,few,TRBJ2-6,TGTGCCAGCAGTGTAGACCCCGGGACAGGGGGCTCTGGGGCCAACGTCCTGACTTTC,CASSVDPGTGGSGANVLTF
TRBD1,TRBV7-9,few,TRBJ1-2,TGTGCCAGCAGCTTAGCGGACAGGGCCTATGGGGGCTACACCTTC,CASSLADRAYGGYTF
TRBD1,TRBV19,few,TRBJ1-5,TGTGCCAGTAATTCGGACAGGGGGACCAATCAGCCCCAGCATTTT,CASNSDRGTNQPQHF
NA,TRBV19,few,TRBJ1-1,TGTGCCAGTAGTGAAGTTTCTGCCGGGAACACTGAAGCTTTCTTT,CASSEVSAGNTEAFF
NA,TRBV2,NA,TRBJ2-3,TGTGCCAGCAGTGGGCAGCGTTTCACAGATACGCAGTATTTT,CASSGQRFTDTQYF
NA,TRBV2,NA,TRBJ1-1,TGTGCCAGCAGTGAGTTGGCGAACACTGAAGCTTTCTTT,CASSELANTEAFF
NA,TRBV2,few,TRBJ2-1,TGTGCCAGGGCCCAGGGATGGGGTGAGCAGTTCTTC,CARAQGWGEQFF
NA,TRBV6-5,NA,TRBJ1-3,TGTGCCAGCAGTTACACCAGGATCAGCTCTGGAAACACCATATATTTT,CASSYTRISSGNTIYF
NA,TRBV5-4,NA,TRBJ2-3,TGTGCCAGCAGCTTGAATGCGGGTTCAGATACGCAGTATTTT,CASSLNAGSDTQYF
TRBD1,TRBV18,few,TRBJ2-5,TGTGCCAGCTCACTAAGGACAGGGAGGGAGACCCAGTACTTC,CASSLRTGRETQYF
TRBD1,TRBV5-6,few,TRBJ1-5,TGTGCCAGCAGCTTGTGGGACAGACCGAATCAGCCCCAGCATTTT,CASSLWDRPNQPQHF
NA,TRBV5-4,NA,TRBJ1-1,TGTGCCAGCAGCTTAGGGACAACTAGTAACACTGAAGCTTTCTTT,CASSLGTTSNTEAFF
NA,TRBV9,few,TRBJ1-2,TGTGCCAGCAGCGCAGTACAGGCTAACTATGGCTACACCTTC,CASSAVQANYGYTF
TRBD1,TRBV7-9,NA,TRBJ1-5,TGTGCCAGCAGCTTAGGGGTGGGACAGCCCCAACATTTT,CASSLGVGQPQHF
TRBD1,TRBV7-2,few,TRBJ1-2,TGTGCCAGCAGCTACTCGACAGGGGGCTCGGGAAGCTATGGCTACACCTTC,CASSYSTGGSGSYGYTF
NA,TRBV6-5,few,TRBJ2-5,TGTGCCAGCGGCTTTCAAGAGACCCAGTACTTC,CASGFQETQYF
TRBD2,TRBV7-2,few,TRBJ2-1,TGTGCCAGCAGCTTGAGAGCGGGGCTCTCCTACAATGAGCAGTTCTTC,CASSLRAGLSYNEQFF
TRBD1,TRBV19,few,TRBJ2-1,TGTGCCAGTAGTATCCTAACCGGGACAGGGTCCCATGAGCAGTTCTTC,CASSILTGTGSHEQFF
NA,TRBV4-1,few,TRBJ1-1,TGCGCCAGCAGCCCCACCTTCGGGGGGTCGAACACTGAAGCTTTCTTT,CASSPTFGGSNTEAFF
NA,TRBV2,NA,TRBJ1-1,TGTGCCAGCAGTGTCGGGGGAATTAACACTGAAGCTTTCTTT,CASSVGGINTEAFF
NA,TRBV5-1,NA,TRBJ1-6,TGCGCCAGCAGCTTGGGATCCGGGTTAGAGCATTCACCCCTCCACTTT,CASSLGSGLEHSPLHF
TRBD2,TRBV6-4,few,TRBJ2-3,TGTGCCAGCAGCCCGGGGGGGCGCACAGATACGCAGTATTTT,CASSPGGRTDTQYF
TRBD1,TRBV7-9,few,TRBJ1-2,TGTGCCAGCAGCTTAAGCGCGGGTCAGGGGGATGGCTACACCTTC,CASSLSAGQGDGYTF
NA,TRBV5-1,NA,TRBJ2-7,TGCGCCAGCAGCTTGAGGCAGGCCACCTACGAGCAGTACTTC,CASSLRQATYEQYF
TRBD2,TRBV18,few,TRBJ2-7,TGTGCCAGCTCACCACCGTCAGCGGGGGCGTACGAGCAGTACTTC,CASSPPSAGAYEQYF
NA,TRBV7-2,NA,TRBJ1-1,TGTGCCAGCAGCTTACCTGGACAGACGAACACTGAAGCTTTCTTT,CASSLPGQTNTEAFF
NA,TRBV7-8,NA,TRBJ2-7,TGTGCCAGCAGCTTAGGAAGTCGGGGCTCCTACGAGCAGTACTTC,CASSLGSRGSYEQYF
NA,TRBV21-1,NA,TRBJ1-1,TGTGCCAGCAGCAAAGAGGAGGGAAGGAAAAACACTGAAGCTTTCTTT,CASSKEEGRKNTEAFF
NA,TRBV6-6,NA,TRBJ2-7,TGTGCCAGCAGGCTGAGCCAATCCGAGCAGTACTTC,CASRLSQSEQYF
NA,TRBV5-1,few,TRBJ1-1,TGCGCCAGCAGCTCGGCGGGGTACGCTGAAGCTTTCTTT,CASSSAGYAEAFF